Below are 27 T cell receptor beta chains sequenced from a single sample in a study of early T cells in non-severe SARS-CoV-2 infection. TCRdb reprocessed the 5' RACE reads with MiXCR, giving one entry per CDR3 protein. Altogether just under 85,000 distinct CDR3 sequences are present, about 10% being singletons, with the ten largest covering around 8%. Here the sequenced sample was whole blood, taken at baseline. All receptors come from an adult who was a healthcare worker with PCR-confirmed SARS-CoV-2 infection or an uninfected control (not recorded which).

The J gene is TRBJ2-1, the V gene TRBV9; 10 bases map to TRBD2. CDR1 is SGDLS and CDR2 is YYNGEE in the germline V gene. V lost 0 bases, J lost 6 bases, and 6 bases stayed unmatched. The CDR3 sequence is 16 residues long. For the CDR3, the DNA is TGTGCCAGCAGCGTAGGGCTAGCGGGAGCGTCCAATGAGCAGTTCTTC. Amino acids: CASSVGLAGASNEQFF.

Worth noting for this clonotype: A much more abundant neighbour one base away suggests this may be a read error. The CDR3 DNA reads as TGTGGCAGCAGTACATCCCAATCCCGGCGTGGCTACACCTTC. This translates into CGSSTSQSRRGYTF. V and J are TRBV6-5 and TRBJ1-2; D remains unclear. Germline V lookup: CDR1 MNHEY, CDR2 SVGAGI. The CDR3 has 14 residues.

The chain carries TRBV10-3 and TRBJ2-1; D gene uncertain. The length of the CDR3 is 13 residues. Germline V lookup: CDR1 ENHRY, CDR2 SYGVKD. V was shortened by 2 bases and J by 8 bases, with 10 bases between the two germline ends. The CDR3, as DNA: TGTGCCATCAGTGAGCCTATATTGGATGAGCAGTTCTTC. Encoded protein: CAISEPILDEQFF.

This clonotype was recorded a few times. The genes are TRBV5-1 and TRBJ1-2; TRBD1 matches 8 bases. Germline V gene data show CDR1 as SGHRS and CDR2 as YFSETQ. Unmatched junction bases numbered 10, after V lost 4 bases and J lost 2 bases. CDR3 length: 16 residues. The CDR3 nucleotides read TGCGCCAGCAGCGCCGGGGGACAGGCAACGAACTATGGCTACACCTTC. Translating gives CASSAGGQATNYGYTF.

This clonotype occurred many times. The CDR3 coding sequence is TGCAGTGCTAGGGGTTGGCTAGCGGGAGTCGGAGAGCAGTTCTTC. Translated: CSARGWLAGVGEQFF. The V and J genes are TRBV20-1 and TRBJ2-1, with TRBD2 matching 10 bases. The junction had 12 bases not matched to a gene; V was cut back by 3 bases and J by 10 bases. This CDR3 has 15 amino acids. Looked up from germline, CDR1 is DFQATT and CDR2 is SNEGSKA (reference sequence).

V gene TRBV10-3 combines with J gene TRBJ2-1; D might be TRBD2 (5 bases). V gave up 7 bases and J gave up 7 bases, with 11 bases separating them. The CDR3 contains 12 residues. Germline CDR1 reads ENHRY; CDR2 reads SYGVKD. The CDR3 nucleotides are TGTGCCATCAAAGACCGGGATAATGAGCAGTTCTTC. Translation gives CAIKDRDNEQFF.

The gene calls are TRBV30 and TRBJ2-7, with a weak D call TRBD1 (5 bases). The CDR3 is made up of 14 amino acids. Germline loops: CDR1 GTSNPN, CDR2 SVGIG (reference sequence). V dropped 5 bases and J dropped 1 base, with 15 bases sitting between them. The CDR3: CAWEPLGQSYEQYF. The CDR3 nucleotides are TGTGCCTGGGAACCCTTAGGACAATCCTACGAGCAGTACTTC.

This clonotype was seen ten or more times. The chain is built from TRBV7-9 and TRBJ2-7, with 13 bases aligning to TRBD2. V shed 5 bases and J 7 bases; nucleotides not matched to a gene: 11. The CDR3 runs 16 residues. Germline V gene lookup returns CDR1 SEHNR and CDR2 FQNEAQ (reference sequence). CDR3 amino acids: CASSPLGTSGAVEQYF. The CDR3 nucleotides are TGTGCCAGCAGCCCCTTGGGGACTAGCGGGGCCGTGGAGCAGTACTTC.

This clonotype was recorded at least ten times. The CDR3 loop reads CASSEWGTSGRVVNEQFF. CDR3 nucleotide sequence: TGTGCCAGCAGTGAATGGGGGACTAGCGGGAGGGTAGTAAATGAGCAGTTCTTC. The genes are TRBV25-1 and TRBJ2-1; TRBD2 aligns across 16 bases. Trimming removed 1 base from V and 7 bases from J; junction bases left unmatched: 7. Germline assignment: CDR1 MGHDK and CDR2 SYGVNS. CDR3 length: 18 amino acids. The whole variable domain, remainder taken from reference TRBV25-1 and TRBJ2-1, is EADIYQTPRYLVIGTGKKITLECSQTMGHDKMYWYQQDPGMELHLIHYSYGVNSTEKGDLSSESTVSRIRTEHFPLTLESARPSHTSQYLCASSEWGTSGRVVNEQFFGPGTRLTVL.

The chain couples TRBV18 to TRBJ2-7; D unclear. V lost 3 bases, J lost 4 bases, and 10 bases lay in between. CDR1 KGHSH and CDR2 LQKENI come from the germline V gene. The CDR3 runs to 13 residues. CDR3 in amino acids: CASSPDRRYEQYF. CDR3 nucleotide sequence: TGTGCCAGCTCACCGGATCGAAGGTACGAGCAGTACTTC.

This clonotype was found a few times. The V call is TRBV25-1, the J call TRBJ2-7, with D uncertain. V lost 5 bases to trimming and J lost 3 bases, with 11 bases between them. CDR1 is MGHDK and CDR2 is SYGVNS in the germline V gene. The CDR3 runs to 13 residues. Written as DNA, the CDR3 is TGTGCCAGCAGTCGGACGGAGTACTACGAGCAGTACTTC. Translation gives CASSRTEYYEQYF.

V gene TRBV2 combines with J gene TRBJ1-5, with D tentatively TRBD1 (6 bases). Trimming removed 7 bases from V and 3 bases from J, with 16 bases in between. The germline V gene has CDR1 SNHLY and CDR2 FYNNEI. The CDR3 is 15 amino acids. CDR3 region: CASTSGTRDNQPQHF. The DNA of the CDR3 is TGTGCCAGCACCTCTGGGACAAGGGACAATCAGCCCCAGCATTTT.

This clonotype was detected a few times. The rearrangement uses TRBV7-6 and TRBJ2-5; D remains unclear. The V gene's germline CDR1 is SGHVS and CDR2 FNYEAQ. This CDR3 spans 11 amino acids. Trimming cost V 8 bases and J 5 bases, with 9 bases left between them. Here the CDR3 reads CASGVGETQYF. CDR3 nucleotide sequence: TGTGCCAGCGGGGTGGGGGAGACCCAGTACTTC.

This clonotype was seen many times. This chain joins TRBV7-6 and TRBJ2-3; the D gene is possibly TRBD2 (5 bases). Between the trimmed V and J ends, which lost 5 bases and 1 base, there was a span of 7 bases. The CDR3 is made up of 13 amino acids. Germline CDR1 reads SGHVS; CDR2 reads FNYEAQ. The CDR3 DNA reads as TGTGCCAGCAGCCGGACTGGCACAGATACGCAGTATTTT. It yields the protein CASSRTGTDTQYF. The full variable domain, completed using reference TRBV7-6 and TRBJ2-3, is GAGVSQSPRYKVTKRGQDVALRCDPISGHVSLYWYRQALGQGPEFLTYFNYEAQQDKSGLPNDRFSAERPEGSISTLTIQRTEQRDSAMYRCASSRTGTDTQYFGPGTRLTVL.

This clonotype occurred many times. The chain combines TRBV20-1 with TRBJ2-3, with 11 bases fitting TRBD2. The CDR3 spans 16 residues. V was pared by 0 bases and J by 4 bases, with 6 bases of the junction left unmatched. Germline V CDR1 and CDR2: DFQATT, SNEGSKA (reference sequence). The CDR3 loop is CSARDLAGGDADTQYF. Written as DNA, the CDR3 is TGCAGTGCTAGAGATTTAGCGGGAGGGGACGCAGATACGCAGTATTTT.

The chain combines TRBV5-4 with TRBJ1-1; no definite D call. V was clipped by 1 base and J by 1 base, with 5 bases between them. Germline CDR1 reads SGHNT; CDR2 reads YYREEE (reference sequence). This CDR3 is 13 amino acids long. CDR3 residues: CASSLPKNTEAFF. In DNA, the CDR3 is TGTGCCAGCAGCTTGCCGAAGAACACTGAAGCTTTCTTT.

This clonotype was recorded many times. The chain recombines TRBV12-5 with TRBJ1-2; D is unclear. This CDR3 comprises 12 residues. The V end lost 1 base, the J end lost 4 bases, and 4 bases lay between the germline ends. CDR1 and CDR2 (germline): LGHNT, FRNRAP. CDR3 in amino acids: CASGLGSYGYTF. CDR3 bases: TGTGCTAGTGGTTTGGGGTCCTATGGCTACACCTTC. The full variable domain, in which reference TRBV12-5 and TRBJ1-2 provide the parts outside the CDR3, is DARVTQTPRHKVTEMGQEVTMRCQPILGHNTVFWYRQTMMQGLELLAYFRNRAPLDDSGMPKDRFSAEMPDATLATLKIQPSEPRDSAVYFCASGLGSYGYTFGSGTRLTVV.

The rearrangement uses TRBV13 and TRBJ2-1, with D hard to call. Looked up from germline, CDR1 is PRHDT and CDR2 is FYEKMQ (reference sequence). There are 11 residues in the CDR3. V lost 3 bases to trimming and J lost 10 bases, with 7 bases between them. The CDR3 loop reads CASSLLREQFF. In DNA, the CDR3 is TGTGCCAGCAGCTTGCTCAGGGAGCAGTTCTTC.

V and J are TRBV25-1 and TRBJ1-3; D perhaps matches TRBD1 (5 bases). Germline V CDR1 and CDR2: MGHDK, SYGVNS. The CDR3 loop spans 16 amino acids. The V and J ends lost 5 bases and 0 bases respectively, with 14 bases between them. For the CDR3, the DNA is TGTGCCAGCAGTTCTCGCGACAGCCGCTCTGGAAACACCATATATTTT. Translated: CASSSRDSRSGNTIYF.

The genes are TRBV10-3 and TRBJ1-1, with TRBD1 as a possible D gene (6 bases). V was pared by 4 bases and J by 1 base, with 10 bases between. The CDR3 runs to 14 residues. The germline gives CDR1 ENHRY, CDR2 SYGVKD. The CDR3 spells CAISGGTSNTEAFF. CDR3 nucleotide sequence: TGTGCCATCAGTGGAGGGACATCGAACACTGAAGCTTTCTTT.

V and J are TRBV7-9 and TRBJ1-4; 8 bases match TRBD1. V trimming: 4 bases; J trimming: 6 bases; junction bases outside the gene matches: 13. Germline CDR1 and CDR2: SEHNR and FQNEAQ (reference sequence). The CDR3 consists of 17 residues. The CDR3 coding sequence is TGTGCCAGCAGCTCTCATGACAGGGGAGTAATTTATGAAAAACTGTTTTTT. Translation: CASSSHDRGVIYEKLFF.

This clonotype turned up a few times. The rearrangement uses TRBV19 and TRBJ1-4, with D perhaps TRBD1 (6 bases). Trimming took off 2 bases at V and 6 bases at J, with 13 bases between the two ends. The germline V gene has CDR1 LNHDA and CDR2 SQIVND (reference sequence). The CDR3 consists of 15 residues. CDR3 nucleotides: TGTGCCAGTAGTATAATGGGGACATCGTATGAAAAACTGTTTTTT. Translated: CASSIMGTSYEKLFF.

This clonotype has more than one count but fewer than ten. The CDR3 region is CASSFNRGTGELFF. In DNA, the CDR3 is TGTGCCAGCAGCTTCAATAGGGGCACCGGGGAGCTGTTTTTT. The chain employs TRBV7-3 and TRBJ2-2; TRBD1 is a possible D gene (5 bases). The length of the CDR3 is 14 residues. Looked up from germline, CDR1 is SGHTA and CDR2 is FQGTGA. Trimming removed 3 bases from V and 4 bases from J, with 9 bases in between.

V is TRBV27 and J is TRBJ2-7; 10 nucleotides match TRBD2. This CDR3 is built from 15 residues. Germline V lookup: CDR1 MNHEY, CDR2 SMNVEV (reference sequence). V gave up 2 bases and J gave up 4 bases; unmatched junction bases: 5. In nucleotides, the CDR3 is TGTGCCAGCAGTTTAGGGACTAGCGCGACTTACGAGCAGTACTTC. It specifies CASSLGTSATYEQYF.

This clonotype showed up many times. CDR3 DNA: TGTGCCAGCAGCCATCCGGCCGGGGAGCTGTTTTTT. This encodes CASSHPAGELFF. The chain combines TRBV7-9 with TRBJ2-2; D is unclear. From germline, CDR1 is SEHNR and CDR2 FQNEAQ (reference sequence). This CDR3 has 12 amino acids. V lost 5 bases, J lost 6 bases, and 7 bases lay in between.

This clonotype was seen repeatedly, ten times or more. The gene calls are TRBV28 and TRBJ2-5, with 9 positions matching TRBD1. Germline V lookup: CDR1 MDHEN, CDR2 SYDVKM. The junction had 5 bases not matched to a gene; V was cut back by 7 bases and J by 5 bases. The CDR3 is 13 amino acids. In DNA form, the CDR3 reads TGTGCCAGCACCGGGACAGGGTTTGAGACCCAGTACTTC. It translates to CASTGTGFETQYF. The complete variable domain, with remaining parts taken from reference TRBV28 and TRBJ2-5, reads DVKVTQSSRYLVKRTGEKVFLECVQDMDHENMFWYRQDPGLGLRLIYFSYDVKMKEKGDIPEGYSVSREKKERFSLILESASTNQTSMYLCASTGTGFETQYFGPGTRLLVL.

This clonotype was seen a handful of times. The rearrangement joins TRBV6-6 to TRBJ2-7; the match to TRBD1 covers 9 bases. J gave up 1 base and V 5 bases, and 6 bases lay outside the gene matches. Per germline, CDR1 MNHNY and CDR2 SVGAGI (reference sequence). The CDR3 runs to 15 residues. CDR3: CASSPGQGRSYEQYF. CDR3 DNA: TGTGCCAGCAGTCCGGGACAGGGTCGGTCCTACGAGCAGTACTTC.